The sequence of this TCR beta chain was determined in a study of CD8+CD57+ T cells in acquired aplastic anemia. Overall study: An average of 3.2 ug of DNA was obtained from sorted CD4+ and CD8+ cells.

An expansion of CD8+CD57+ cells by flow cytometry had been shown in patients chosen for sequencing. CDR3 and TCR beta VDJ profiling relied on genomic DNA as the template. MiXCR was run by TCRdb on the reads, yielding one entry per CDR3 protein. Seen here are about 98,000 distinct CDR3 sequences, roughly two thirds observed once, and the top ten hold about 62%. With 6 bases removed from V and 5 bases from J, the gap between germline ends came to 17 bases. Germline lookup yields CDR1 DFQATT and CDR2 SNEGSKA (reference sequence). The CDR3 loop spans 13 amino acids. The chain combines TRBV20-1 with TRBJ2-7, with D unclear. This receptor was obtained from a human donor with aplastic anemia. Sequenced material: sorted CD4+, CD8+, or CD8+CD57+ T cells (not recorded which) from PBMCs. The CDR3 DNA reads TGCAGTGCCGCTACCGAATCATCCCACGAGCAGTACTTC. Protein: CSAATESSHEQYF.